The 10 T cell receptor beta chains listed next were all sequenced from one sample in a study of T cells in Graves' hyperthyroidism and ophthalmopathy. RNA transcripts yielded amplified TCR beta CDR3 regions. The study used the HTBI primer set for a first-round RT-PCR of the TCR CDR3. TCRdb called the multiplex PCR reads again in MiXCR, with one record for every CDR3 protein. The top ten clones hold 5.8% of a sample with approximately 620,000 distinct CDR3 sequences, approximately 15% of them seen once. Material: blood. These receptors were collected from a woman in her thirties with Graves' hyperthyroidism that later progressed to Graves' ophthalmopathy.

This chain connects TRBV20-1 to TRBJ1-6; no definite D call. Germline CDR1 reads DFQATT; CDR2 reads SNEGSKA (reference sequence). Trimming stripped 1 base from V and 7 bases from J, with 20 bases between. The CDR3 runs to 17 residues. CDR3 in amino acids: CSARAPETTGNNSPLHF. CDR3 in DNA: TGCAGTGCTAGAGCCCCAGAGACAACGGGGAACAATTCACCCCTCCACTTT.

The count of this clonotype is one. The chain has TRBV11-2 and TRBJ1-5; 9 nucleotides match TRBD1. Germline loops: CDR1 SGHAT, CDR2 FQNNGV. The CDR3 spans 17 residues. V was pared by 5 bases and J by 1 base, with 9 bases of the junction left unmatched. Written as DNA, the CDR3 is TGTGCCAGCAGCCTGGGACAGGGAAAACCCAGCAATCAGCCCCAGCATTTT. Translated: CASSLGQGKPSNQPQHF.

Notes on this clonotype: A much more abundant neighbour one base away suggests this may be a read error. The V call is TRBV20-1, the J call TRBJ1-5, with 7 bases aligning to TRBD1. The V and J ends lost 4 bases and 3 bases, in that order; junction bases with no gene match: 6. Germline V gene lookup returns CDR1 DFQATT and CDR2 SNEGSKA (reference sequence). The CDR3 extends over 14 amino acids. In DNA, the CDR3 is TGCAGTGCTATATGTACAGGGGACAATCAGCCCCAGCATTTT. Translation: CSAICTGDNQPQHF.

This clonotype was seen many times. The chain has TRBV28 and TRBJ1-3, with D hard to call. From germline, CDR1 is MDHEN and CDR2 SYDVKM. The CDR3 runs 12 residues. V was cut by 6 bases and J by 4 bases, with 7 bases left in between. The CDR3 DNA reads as TGTGCCAGCAGGTCGGGAGGAAACACCATATATTTT. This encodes CASRSGGNTIYF.

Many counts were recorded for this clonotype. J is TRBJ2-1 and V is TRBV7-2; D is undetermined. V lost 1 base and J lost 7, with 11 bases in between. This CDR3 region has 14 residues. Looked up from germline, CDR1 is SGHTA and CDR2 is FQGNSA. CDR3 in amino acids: CASSLDLNGNEQFF. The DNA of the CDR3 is TGTGCCAGCAGCTTAGATTTGAACGGGAATGAGCAGTTCTTC. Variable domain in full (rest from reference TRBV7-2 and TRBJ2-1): GAGVSQSPSNKVTEKGKDVELRCDPISGHTALYWYRQSLGQGLEFLIYFQGNSAPDKSGLPSDRFSAERTGGSVSTLTIQRTQQEDSAVYLCASSLDLNGNEQFFGPGTRLTVL.

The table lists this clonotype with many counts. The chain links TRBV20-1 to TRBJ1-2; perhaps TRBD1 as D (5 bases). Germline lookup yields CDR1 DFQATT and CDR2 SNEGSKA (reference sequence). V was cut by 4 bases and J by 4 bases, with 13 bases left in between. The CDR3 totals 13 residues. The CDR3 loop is CSATEDSGYGYTF. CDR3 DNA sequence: TGCAGTGCTACCGAAGACAGTGGCTATGGCTACACCTTC.

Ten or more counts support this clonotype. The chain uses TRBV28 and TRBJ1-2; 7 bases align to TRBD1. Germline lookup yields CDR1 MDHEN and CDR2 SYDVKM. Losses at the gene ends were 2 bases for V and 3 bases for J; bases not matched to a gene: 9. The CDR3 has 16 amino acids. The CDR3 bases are TGTGCCAGCAGTTTACAGTTAGGGGGCACCTACTATGGCTACACCTTC. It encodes CASSLQLGGTYYGYTF.

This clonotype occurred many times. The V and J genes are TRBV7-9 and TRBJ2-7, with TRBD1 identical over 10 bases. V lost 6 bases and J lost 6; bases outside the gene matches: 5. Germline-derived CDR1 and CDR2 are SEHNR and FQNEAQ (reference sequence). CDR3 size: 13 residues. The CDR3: CASRGTGVVEQYF. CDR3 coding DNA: TGTGCCAGCAGGGGGACAGGGGTCGTCGAGCAGTACTTC.

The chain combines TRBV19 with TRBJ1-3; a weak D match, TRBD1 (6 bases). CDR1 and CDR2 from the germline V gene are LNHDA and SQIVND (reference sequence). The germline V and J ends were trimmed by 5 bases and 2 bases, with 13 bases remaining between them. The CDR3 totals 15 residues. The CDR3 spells CASSVEQGTGNTIYF. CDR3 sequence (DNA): TGTGCCAGTAGTGTCGAACAGGGTACTGGAAACACCATATATTTT. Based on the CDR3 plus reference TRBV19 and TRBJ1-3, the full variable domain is DGGITQSPKYLFRKEGQNVTLSCEQNLNHDAMYWYRQDPGQGLRLIYYSQIVNDFQKGDIAEGYSVSREKKESFPLTVTSAQKNPTAFYLCASSVEQGTGNTIYFGEGSWLTVV.

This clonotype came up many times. CDR3 region: CASSKPPGQGLSPLHF. CDR3 nucleotides: TGTGCCAGCAGTAAACCCCCGGGACAGGGGCTCTCACCCCTCCACTTT. The chain employs TRBV12-3 or TRBV12-4 and TRBJ1-6; 10 bases map to TRBD1. The CDR3 sequence is 16 residues long. V lost 5 bases and J lost 10; bases outside the gene matches: 11.